This record covers a single T cell receptor (beta chain). This clonotype has at least ten counts. The clone's antigen remains unknown. The record has no base qualities; no much larger clone is one base away. This entry comes from a study of T-cell memory formation after mild COVID-19 (dated by TCRdb to the early 2020s). For the wider study: Most TCR sequence clusters were specific to one of the two donors. In a couple of donors, T-cell clones that expanded and contracted after mild COVID-19 were tracked by sequencing TCRalpha and TCRbeta repertoires over time. The cohort comprised two young, previously healthy adult volunteers, one female and one male. The research as a whole found: Contracting CD4+ clones turned up mainly in the CM and EM memory subsets, whereas EMRA was where CD8+ clones were enriched. Some responding clones were detected in pre-infection memory, suggesting pre-existing cross-reactive memory T cells joined the SARS-CoV-2 response. Balanced CD4/CD8 phenotypes were observed for clones contracting from day 15 to 85, whereas a bias towards CD4+ was observed for a second wave of clones expanding from day 15 to 37. Only a couple of mild cases were covered by the study, and larger cohorts that include severe cases with pre-infection samples were considered necessary. Whether the second-wave clones peaking on day 37 were SARS-CoV-2 specific was not confirmed.

Ficoll-Paque density gradient centrifugation was used to isolate PBMCs. Trimming takes 1 base off V and 3 bases off J; junction bases not matched to a gene: 1. Per the germline V gene, LGHNA is the CDR1 and YSLEER is the CDR2. Spanning cysteine to phenylalanine, the CDR3 consists of 14 amino acids. Only the CDR3 part of the read is kept: 42 bases, read in frame from the first base. The sequencer listed for this sample is Illumina NovaSeq 6000. cDNA libraries for TCRalpha and TCRbeta were prepared by 5'RACE using constant-segment primers, with sample barcodes and unique molecular identifiers added. RNA was extracted from every sample with Trizol reagent. Library amplification was performed in two PCR steps, and a second sample barcode and Illumina TruSeq adapters were introduced in the second step. The libraries were sequenced on an Illumina NovaSeq using 2 x 150 bp paired-end reads. The authors processed their data as follows. Demultiplexing of reads and collapsing into UMI-guided consensus sequences were performed with migec v1.2.7. Using mixcr v2.1.11, UMI consensuses were aligned to TRA and TRB V and J templates and then assembled into clonotypes. A clonotype was counted as expanded or contracted only when both edgeR and NoisET called the clonotype significant, with the noise models trained on biological replicates. For edgeR calls, the cutoffs were a false discovery rate-adjusted p below 0.01 and a log2 fold-change threshold of 1. PCA with hierarchical clustering of max-normalized trajectories of the 1000 most abundant clonotypes was used as exploratory dynamics analysis. The CD4 or CD8 phenotype of responding clones was assigned using the separately sequenced CD4+ and CD8+ repertoires. TCRdb ran its own pipeline on the public reads, namely fastp trimming at Q25 and MiXCR clone calling, and kept in-frame beta chains. Entries are consolidated by CDR3 protein sequence, retaining the most common genes and DNA. The V and J calls, along with clone size, are taken from TCRdb and not from the paper's own processing. The sample records under 300,000 distinct CDR3 sequences, over 15% of which are singletons. The ten largest account for approximately 3.5% of the sample.

The sequence was collected from a man younger than 35 who had mild COVID-19 (a few samples of this study predate the infection). The sample titles of this study are shuffled in the database, so cell type and time point are left out; the donor was told from shared clones. Sequencing used PBMCs or a T cell subset sorted from them (not recorded which). The chain uses TRBV4-3 and TRBJ2-7; TRBD1 matches 9 bases in the middle. The DNA sequence is TGCGCCAGCAGCCAAGCGGACAGGGGCTACGAGCAGTACTTC. The resulting protein is CASSQADRGYEQYF.